This TCR beta chain emerged from a study of T-cell reconstitution after alpha-beta-depleted transplantation in children. The CDR3 is 16 amino acids. The germline V gene has CDR1 SGHRS and CDR2 YFSETQ. V lost 4 bases, J lost 3 bases, and 10 bases stayed unmatched. The TCRbeta library incorporated unique molecular identifiers. Each CDR3 protein gets one entry after TCRdb re-called the PCR reads with MiXCR. The table records 250,000 to 400,000 distinct CDR3 sequences, around 20% of them present only once. The TCR comes from a male patient younger than 18 who had a stem cell transplant for acute lymphoblastic leukemia, so the T cells may come from the graft donor. The chain employs TRBV5-1 and TRBJ1-3; 7 bases map to TRBD1. Specimen: PBMCs, mostly from graft donor cells, collected 180 days after TCRalphabeta/CD19-depleted stem cell transplant. This CDR3 is CASSHNPGTVGNTIYF. The CDR3 DNA follows: TGCGCCAGCAGCCATAATCCCGGGACAGTTGGAAACACCATATATTTT. The whole variable domain, filled in from reference TRBV5-1 and TRBJ1-3, reads KAGVTQTPRYLIKTRGQQVTLSCSPISGHRSVSWYQQTPGQGLQFLFEYFSETQRNKGNFPGRFSGRQFSNSRSEMNVSTLELGDSALYLCASSHNPGTVGNTIYFGEGSWLTVV.